The clone carrying this T cell receptor (beta chain) came up a few times. This specimen belongs to a study of T-cell reconstitution after alpha-beta-depleted transplantation in children. Unique molecular identifiers were incorporated into the prepared TCRbeta library. TCRdb passed the PCR reads through MiXCR, listing each CDR3 protein once. Altogether around 600,000 distinct CDR3 sequences are present, roughly a tenth being singletons, with the ten largest covering about 4.3%. The V end lost 3 bases, the J end lost 10 bases, and 12 bases lay between the germline ends. The CDR3 sequence is 12 residues long.

This sequence was found in a human donor who donated a stem cell graft to a child with acute myeloid leukemia. The chain couples TRBV12-3 or TRBV12-4 to TRBJ1-1; D is possibly TRBD1 (5 bases). Sequenced material: PBMCs from the stem cell graft donor, taken from the stem cell graft. DNA for the CDR3: TGTGCCAGCAGTTTCGGGGCAACCGCAGCTTTCTTT. As protein: CASSFGATAAFF.